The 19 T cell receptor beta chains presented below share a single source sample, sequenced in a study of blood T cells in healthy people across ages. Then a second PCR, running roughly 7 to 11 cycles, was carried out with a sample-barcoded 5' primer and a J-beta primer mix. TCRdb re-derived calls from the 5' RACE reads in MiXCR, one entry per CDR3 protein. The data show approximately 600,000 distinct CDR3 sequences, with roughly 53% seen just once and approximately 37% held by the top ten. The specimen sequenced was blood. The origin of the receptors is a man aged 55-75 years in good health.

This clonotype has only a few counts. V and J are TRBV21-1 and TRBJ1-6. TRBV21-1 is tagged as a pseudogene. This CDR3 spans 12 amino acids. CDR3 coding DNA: TGTGCCAGCAGCAAAGCTAATTCACCCCTCCACTTT. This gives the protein CASSKANSPLHF.

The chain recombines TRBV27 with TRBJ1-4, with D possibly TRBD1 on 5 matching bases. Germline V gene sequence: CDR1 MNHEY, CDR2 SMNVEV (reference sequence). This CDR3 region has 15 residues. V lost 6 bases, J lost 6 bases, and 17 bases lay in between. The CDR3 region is CASSRMEGRHEKLFF. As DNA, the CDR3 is TGTGCCAGCAGCCGAATGGAGGGGCGCCATGAAAAACTGTTTTTT.

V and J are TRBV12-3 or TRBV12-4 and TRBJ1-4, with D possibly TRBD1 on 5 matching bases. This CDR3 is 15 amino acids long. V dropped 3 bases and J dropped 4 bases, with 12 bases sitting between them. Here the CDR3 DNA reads TGTGCCAGCAGTTTGGGGCGGGCCCTTAATGAAAAACTGTTTTTT. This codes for CASSLGRALNEKLFF.

Written as DNA, the CDR3 is TGTGCCAGCAGCTCGGGGCTCTCTGGAAACACCATATATTTT. It encodes CASSSGLSGNTIYF. The J gene is TRBJ1-3, the V gene TRBV7-6; TRBD1 is a possible D gene (5 bases). V was trimmed by 4 bases and J by 0 bases, leaving 7 bases between them. Germline CDR1 reads SGHVS; CDR2 reads FNYEAQ. The length of the CDR3 is 14 residues.

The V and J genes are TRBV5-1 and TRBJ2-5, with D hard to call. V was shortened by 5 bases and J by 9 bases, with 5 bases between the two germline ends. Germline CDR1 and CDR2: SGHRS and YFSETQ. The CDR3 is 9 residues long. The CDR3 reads CASRRAQYF. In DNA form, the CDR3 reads TGCGCCAGCAGGAGAGCCCAGTACTTC.

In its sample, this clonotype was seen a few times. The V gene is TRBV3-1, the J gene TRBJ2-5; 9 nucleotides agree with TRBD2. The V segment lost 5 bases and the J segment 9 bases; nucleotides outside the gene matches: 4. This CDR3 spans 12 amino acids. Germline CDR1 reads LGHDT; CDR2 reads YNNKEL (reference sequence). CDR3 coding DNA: TGTGCCAGCAGCTGGCGGGGGGGCGCCCAGTACTTC. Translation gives CASSWRGGAQYF.

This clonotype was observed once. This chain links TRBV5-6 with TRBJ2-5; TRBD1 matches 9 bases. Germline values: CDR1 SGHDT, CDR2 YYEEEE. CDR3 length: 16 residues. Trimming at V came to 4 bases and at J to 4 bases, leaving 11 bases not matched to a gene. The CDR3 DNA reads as TGTGCCAGCAGCCCACGGACAGGGGCGGCCGGAGAGACCCAGTACTTC. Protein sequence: CASSPRTGAAGETQYF.

This chain's CDR3 is CASRPTVNTEAFF. The CDR3 DNA reads TGTGCCAGCAGACCGACAGTGAACACTGAAGCTTTCTTT. The chain has TRBV11-2 and TRBJ1-1; weak D call: TRBD1 (5 bases). CDR3 length: 13 residues. V dropped 6 bases and J dropped 0 bases, with 8 bases sitting between them. CDR1 is SGHAT and CDR2 is FQNNGV in the germline V gene. Looking up the rest from reference TRBV11-2 and TRBJ1-1 gives the full variable domain: EAGVAQSPRYKIIEKRQSVAFWCNPISGHATLYWYQQILGQGPKLLIQFQNNGVVDDSQLPKDRFSAERLKGVDSTLKIQPAKLEDSAVYLCASRPTVNTEAFFGQGTRLTVV.

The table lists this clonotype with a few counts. The CDR3 loop is CSASESGVGIQYF. Written as DNA, the CDR3 is TGCAGTGCTAGCGAGTCAGGGGTGGGAATTCAGTACTTC. This chain connects TRBV20-1 to TRBJ2-4; D perhaps matches TRBD1 (6 bases). Germline V gives CDR1 DFQATT, CDR2 SNEGSKA (reference sequence). This CDR3 is built from 13 residues. Deletions cut 3 bases from V and 10 bases from J, with 16 bases between.

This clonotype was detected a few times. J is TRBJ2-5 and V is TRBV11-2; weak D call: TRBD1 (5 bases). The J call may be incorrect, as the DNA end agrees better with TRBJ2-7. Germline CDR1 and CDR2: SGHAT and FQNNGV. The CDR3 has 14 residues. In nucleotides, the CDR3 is TGTGCCAGCAGCTTAGGGGGTGGACACTACGAGCAGTACTTC. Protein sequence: CASSLGGGHYEQYF.

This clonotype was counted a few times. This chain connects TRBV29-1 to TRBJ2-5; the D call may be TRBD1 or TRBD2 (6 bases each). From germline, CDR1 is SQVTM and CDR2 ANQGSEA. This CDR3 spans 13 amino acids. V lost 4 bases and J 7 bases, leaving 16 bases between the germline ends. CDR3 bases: TGCAGCGTTGCGGAGGGGGGCGGAGTGACCCAGTACTTC. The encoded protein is CSVAEGGGVTQYF.

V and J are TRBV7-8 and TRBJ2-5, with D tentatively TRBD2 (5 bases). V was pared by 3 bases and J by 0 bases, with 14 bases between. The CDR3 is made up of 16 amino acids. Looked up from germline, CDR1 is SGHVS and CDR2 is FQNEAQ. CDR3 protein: CASSFGTGLYQETQYF. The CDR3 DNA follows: TGTGCCAGCAGCTTCGGCACCGGACTCTACCAAGAGACCCAGTACTTC.

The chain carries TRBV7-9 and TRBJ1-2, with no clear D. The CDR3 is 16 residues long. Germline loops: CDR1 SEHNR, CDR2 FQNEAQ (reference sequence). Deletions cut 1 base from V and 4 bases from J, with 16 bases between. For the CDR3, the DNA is TGTGCCAGCAGCTTAGACAGATACTTATCTAGCTATGGCTACACCTTC. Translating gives CASSLDRYLSSYGYTF.

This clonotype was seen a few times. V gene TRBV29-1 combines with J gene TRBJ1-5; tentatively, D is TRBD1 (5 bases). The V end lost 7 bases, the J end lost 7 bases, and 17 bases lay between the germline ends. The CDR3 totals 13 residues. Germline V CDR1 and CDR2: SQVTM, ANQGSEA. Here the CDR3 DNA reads TGCAGCGCAACGCGGGGACCGGGACAGCCCCAGCATTTT. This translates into CSATRGPGQPQHF. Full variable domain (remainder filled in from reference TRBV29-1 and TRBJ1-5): SAVISQKPSRDICQRGTSLTIQCQVDSQVTMMFWYRQQPGQSLTLIATANQGSEATYESGFVIDKFPISRPNLTFSTLTVSNMSPEDSSIYLCSATRGPGQPQHFGDGTRLSIL.

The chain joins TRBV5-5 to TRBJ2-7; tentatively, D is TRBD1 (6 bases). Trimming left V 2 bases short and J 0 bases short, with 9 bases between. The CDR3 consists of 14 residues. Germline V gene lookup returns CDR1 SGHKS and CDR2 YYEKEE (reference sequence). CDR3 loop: CASSFDRSSYEQYF. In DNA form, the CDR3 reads TGTGCCAGCAGCTTCGACAGGAGCTCCTACGAGCAGTACTTC.

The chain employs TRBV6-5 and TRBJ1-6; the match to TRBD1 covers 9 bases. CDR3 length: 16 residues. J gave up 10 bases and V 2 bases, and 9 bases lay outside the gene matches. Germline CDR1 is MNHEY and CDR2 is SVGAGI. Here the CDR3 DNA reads TGTGCCAGCAGTTACGAGGGGACAGGGAAGTTGTCACCCCTCCACTTT. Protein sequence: CASSYEGTGKLSPLHF.

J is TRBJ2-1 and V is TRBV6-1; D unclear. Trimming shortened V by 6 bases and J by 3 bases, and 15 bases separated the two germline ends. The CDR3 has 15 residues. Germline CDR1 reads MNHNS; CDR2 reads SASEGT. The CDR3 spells CASSPRPDGYNEQFF. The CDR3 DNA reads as TGTGCCAGCAGCCCCCGACCTGACGGCTACAATGAGCAGTTCTTC.

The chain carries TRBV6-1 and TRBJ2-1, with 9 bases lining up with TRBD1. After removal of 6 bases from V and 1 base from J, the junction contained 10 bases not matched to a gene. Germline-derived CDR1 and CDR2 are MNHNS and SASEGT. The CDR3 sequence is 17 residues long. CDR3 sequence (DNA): TGTGCCAGCAGGGGTACCGGGACAGGGTGGTCCTACAATGAGCAGTTCTTC. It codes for CASRGTGTGWSYNEQFF.

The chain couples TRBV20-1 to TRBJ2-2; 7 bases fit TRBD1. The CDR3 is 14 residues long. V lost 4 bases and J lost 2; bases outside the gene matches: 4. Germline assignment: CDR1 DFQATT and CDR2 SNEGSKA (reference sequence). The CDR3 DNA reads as TGCAGTGCTACCGGGACAGTCAACACCGGGGAGCTGTTTTTT. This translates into CSATGTVNTGELFF.